This entry lists 23 T cell receptor beta chains sequenced from one sample in a study of blood T cell repertoires in COVID-19. Data came from immunoSEQ multiplex PCR; TCRdb stores just in-frame clones and leaves some out. The sample includes about 68,000 clones, approximately 80% of them seen just once. Sequenced material: peripheral blood. These receptors were collected from a human donor in a cohort sampled during active COVID-19.

The gene calls are TRBV12-5 and TRBJ1-1; D is perhaps TRBD1 (6 bases). The CDR3 totals 16 residues. CDR1 is LGHNT, CDR2 FRNRAP, per germline. Trimming removed 3 bases at V and 1 base at J, with 15 bases between. CDR3 sequence: CASGFGTGMRNTEAFF. The DNA of the CDR3 is TGTGCTAGTGGTTTTGGCACAGGGATGCGGAACACTGAAGCTTTCTTT.

The chain joins TRBV2 to TRBJ2-5; 10 bases match TRBD1. This CDR3 comprises 13 residues. Germline V gene data show CDR1 as SNHLY and CDR2 as FYNNEI. J lost 6 bases, V lost 8 bases, and 6 bases had no gene match. CDR3 in amino acids: CASGDRGSQTQYF. As DNA, the CDR3 is TGTGCCAGCGGGGACAGGGGTTCGCAGACCCAGTACTTC.

This clone ranks as medium-sized. The chain recombines TRBV24-1 with TRBJ2-7; 7 bases line up with TRBD2. V lost 4 bases, J lost 2 bases, and 7 bases stayed unmatched. The CDR3 contains 15 residues. CDR1 and CDR2 from the germline V gene are KGHDR and SFDVKD. Written as DNA, the CDR3 is TGTGCCACCAGTGACCCCCCCCGGGGGGCCTACGAGCAGTACTTC. Translated: CATSDPPRGAYEQYF.

This clone was counted once. J is TRBJ2-7 and V is TRBV15, with D perhaps TRBD2 (6 bases). This CDR3 is 16 amino acids long. V shed 1 base and J shed 5 bases, with 18 bases lying between them. Germline CDR1 is LNHNV and CDR2 is YYDKDF (reference sequence). In nucleotides, the CDR3 is TGTGCCACCAGCAGAGGCGGGGCAGGGTGGGGAAACGAGCAGTACTTC. Encoded protein: CATSRGGAGWGNEQYF.

This clone was recorded only once. V gene TRBV6-2 or TRBV6-3 combines with J gene TRBJ1-1, with TRBD1 as a possible D gene (6 bases). The ends were cut back, 0 bases at V and 0 bases at J, with 11 bases in the middle. CDR1 and CDR2 (germline): MNHEY, SVGEGT. The CDR3 runs to 16 residues. In nucleotides, the CDR3 is TGTGCCAGCAGTTACTCGCAGGGGACCCTGAACACTGAAGCTTTCTTT. It codes for CASSYSQGTLNTEAFF.

In DNA, the CDR3 is TGTGCCAGCAGCCAACAGACAGGGGGTTCCTACGAGCAGTACTTC. Encoded protein: CASSQQTGGSYEQYF. This chain joins TRBV7-8 and TRBJ2-7; TRBD1 matches at 9 bases. V lost 5 bases to trimming and J lost 1 base; unmatched junction nucleotides: 6. CDR1 is SGHVS and CDR2 is FQNEAQ in the germline V gene. This CDR3 has 15 amino acids.

The chain links TRBV19 to TRBJ1-1; D gene unclear. CDR1 and CDR2 from the germline V gene are LNHDA and SQIVND (reference sequence). V was cut by 3 bases and J by 3 bases, with 8 bases left in between. CDR3 length: 13 amino acids. The CDR3: CASSIREDTEAFF. The CDR3, as DNA: TGTGCCAGTAGTATCCGGGAGGACACTGAAGCTTTCTTT.

This sequence joins TRBV6-6 and TRBJ2-4; D may be TRBD1 (6 bases). The germline CDR1 and CDR2 sequences are MNHNY and SVGAGI (reference sequence). The CDR3 is 11 residues long. V was clipped by 5 bases and J by 11 bases, with 10 bases between them. The CDR3: CASSGGQLQYF. The DNA of the CDR3 is TGTGCCAGCAGTGGCGGACAGCTTCAGTACTTC.

In its sample, this clone was seen once. This sequence joins TRBV11-2 and TRBJ2-5; 9 bases align to TRBD1. Losses at the gene ends were 5 bases for V and 5 bases for J; bases not matched to a gene: 12. CDR3 length: 16 amino acids. Germline loops: CDR1 SGHAT, CDR2 FQNNGV. The CDR3 spells CASSDYRGRFGETQYF. For the CDR3, the DNA is TGTGCCAGCAGCGACTACAGGGGGCGGTTCGGTGAGACCCAGTACTTC.

This clone was detected only once. The CDR3 protein is CASSQGQGSYEQYF. CDR3 in DNA: TGTGCCAGCTCCCAGGGACAGGGAAGCTACGAGCAGTACTTC. This chain connects TRBV18 to TRBJ2-7, with 9 bases fitting TRBD1. Trimming took 6 bases from V and 3 from J; bases not matched to a gene: 6. The germline gives CDR1 KGHSH, CDR2 LQKENI. The CDR3 length is 14 residues.

The chain couples TRBV6-6 to TRBJ2-1; maybe TRBD2 (6 bases). Germline values: CDR1 MNHNY, CDR2 SVGAGI (reference sequence). The CDR3 has 15 residues. The germline V and J ends were trimmed by 2 bases and 8 bases, with 16 bases remaining between them. CDR3 coding DNA: TGTGCCAGCAGTTACAGAAGACTAGGCCGGGATGAGCAGTTCTTC. Its translation: CASSYRRLGRDEQFF.

This clone was seen once. V is TRBV9 and J is TRBJ2-4; D possibly corresponds to TRBD2 (5 bases). Germline lookup yields CDR1 SGDLS and CDR2 YYNGEE. This CDR3 comprises 13 residues. Trimming took 4 bases from V and 11 from J, leaving 16 bases between them. CDR3 in amino acids: CASSPGESRVQYF. The DNA of the CDR3 is TGTGCCAGCAGCCCCGGGGAGAGTAGGGTTCAGTACTTC.

The chain's CDR3 is CASSPLGGSTYEQYF. The CDR3 region has the DNA TGTGCCAGCTCACCTCTCGGGGGATCTACCTACGAGCAGTACTTC. The chain combines TRBV18 with TRBJ2-7; tentatively, D is TRBD2 (6 bases). The CDR3 spans 15 residues. Trimming stripped 3 bases from V and 2 bases from J, with 14 bases between. CDR1 and CDR2 (germline): KGHSH, LQKENI. Drawing the rest from reference TRBV18 and TRBJ2-7, the complete variable domain is NAGVMQNPRHLVRRRGQEARLRCSPMKGHSHVYWYRQLPEEGLKFMVYLQKENIIDESGMPKERFSAEFPKEGPSILRIQQVVRGDSAAYFCASSPLGGSTYEQYFGPGTRLTVT.

The gene calls are TRBV19 and TRBJ2-6; D is undetermined. V lost 5 bases to trimming and J lost 3 bases, with 8 bases between them. Germline V gene sequence: CDR1 LNHDA, CDR2 SQIVND (reference sequence). The CDR3 covers 14 residues. The CDR3 bases are TGTGCCAGTAGTCCCCAGTTTGGGGCCAACGTCCTGACTTTC. The encoded protein is CASSPQFGANVLTF.

The chain has TRBV6-5 and TRBJ1-5, with a possible D match to TRBD1 (6 bases). Between the trimmed V and J ends, which lost 7 bases and 1 base, there was a span of 8 bases. Germline lookup yields CDR1 MNHEY and CDR2 SVGAGI. The CDR3 runs 13 residues. The DNA for the CDR3 is TGTGCCAGCAAAGGGGGAAGCAATCAGCCCCAGCATTTT. This translates into CASKGGSNQPQHF.

V gene TRBV10-3 combines with J gene TRBJ2-7, with a tentative D call TRBD1 (6 bases). V was cut by 0 bases and J by 4 bases, with 16 bases left in between. CDR3 size: 16 residues. Germline V gene lookup returns CDR1 ENHRY and CDR2 SYGVKD. The DNA of the CDR3 is TGTGCCATCAGTGAGTCCGGCAGGACAGAAAATTACGAGCAGTACTTC. Translating it yields CAISESGRTENYEQYF.

This rearrangement joins TRBV28 to TRBJ2-1; no clear D gene. The CDR3 contains 11 residues. The V and J ends lost 6 bases and 7 bases respectively, with 7 bases between them. Germline loops: CDR1 MDHEN, CDR2 SYDVKM. CDR3 protein: CASRAINEQFF. CDR3 DNA sequence: TGTGCCAGCAGAGCGATAAATGAGCAGTTCTTC.

Only a few counts were recorded for this clone. This chain joins TRBV24-1 and TRBJ1-5; D is ambiguous. V gave up 6 bases and J gave up 7 bases, with 12 bases separating them. The CDR3 has 13 residues. Germline V lookup: CDR1 KGHDR, CDR2 SFDVKD. The CDR3: CATSFSPGQPQHF. The CDR3 DNA follows: TGTGCCACCAGTTTTTCCCCCGGGCAGCCCCAGCATTTT.

Written as DNA, the CDR3 is TGTGCCAGCAGGAGACAGGGGGCGATGAACACTGAAGCTTTCTTT. Translated: CASRRQGAMNTEAFF. J is TRBJ1-1 and V is TRBV28, with 10 bases identical to TRBD1. With 6 bases clipped from V and 0 bases from J, the junction kept 4 bases outside the gene matches. The CDR3 has 15 residues. Germline values: CDR1 MDHEN, CDR2 SYDVKM.

The chain combines TRBV19 with TRBJ2-2; the D gene is possibly TRBD1 (6 bases). With 3 bases removed from V and 0 bases from J, the gap between germline ends came to 14 bases. The CDR3 totals 17 residues. In germline, CDR1 is LNHDA, CDR2 SQIVND (reference sequence). The chain's CDR3 is CASSISSGHTNTGELFF. In DNA form, the CDR3 reads TGTGCCAGTAGTATTTCCTCGGGACACACGAACACCGGGGAGCTGTTTTTT. Looking up the rest from reference TRBV19 and TRBJ2-2 gives the full variable domain: DGGITQSPKYLFRKEGQNVTLSCEQNLNHDAMYWYRQDPGQGLRLIYYSQIVNDFQKGDIAEGYSVSREKKESFPLTVTSAQKNPTAFYLCASSISSGHTNTGELFFGEGSRLTVL.

The V call is TRBV19, the J call TRBJ2-3; D might be TRBD1 (5 bases). Trimming shortened V by 8 bases and J by 1 base, and 13 bases separated the two germline ends. CDR1 LNHDA and CDR2 SQIVND come from the germline V gene (reference sequence). The CDR3 consists of 14 residues. The CDR3 sequence: CASSPPTGTDTQYF. CDR3 coding DNA: TGTGCCAGTTCCCCACCGACAGGCACAGATACGCAGTATTTT. Filled out from reference TRBV19 and TRBJ2-3, the complete variable domain reads DGGITQSPKYLFRKEGQNVTLSCEQNLNHDAMYWYRQDPGQGLRLIYYSQIVNDFQKGDIAEGYSVSREKKESFPLTVTSAQKNPTAFYLCASSPPTGTDTQYFGPGTRLTVL.

The chain couples TRBV19 to TRBJ2-2; TRBD1 might be the D (5 bases). CDR1 and CDR2 (germline): LNHDA, SQIVND (reference sequence). CDR3 size: 15 residues. Trimming removed 7 bases from V and 2 bases from J, with 14 bases in between. The CDR3 protein is CASIPSDSNTGELFF. The CDR3 coding sequence is TGTGCCAGTATACCGAGTGACAGTAACACCGGGGAGCTGTTTTTT.

The V call is TRBV28, the J call TRBJ1-5; no reliable D call. In germline, CDR1 is MDHEN, CDR2 SYDVKM. The CDR3 totals 13 residues. Trimming pared 6 bases from V and 7 bases from J, leaving 13 bases between. The CDR3 coding sequence is TGTGCCAGCAGCCCCGGATTCGGGCAGCCCCAGCATTTT. It codes for CASSPGFGQPQHF.